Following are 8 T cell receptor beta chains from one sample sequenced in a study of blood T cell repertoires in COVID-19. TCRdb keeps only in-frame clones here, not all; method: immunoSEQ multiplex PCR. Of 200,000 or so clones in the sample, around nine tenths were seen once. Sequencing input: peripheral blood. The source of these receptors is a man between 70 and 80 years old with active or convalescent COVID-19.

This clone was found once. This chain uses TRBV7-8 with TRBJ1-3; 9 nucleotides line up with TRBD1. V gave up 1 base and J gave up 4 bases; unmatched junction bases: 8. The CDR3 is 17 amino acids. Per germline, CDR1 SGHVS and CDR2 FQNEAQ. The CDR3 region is CASSLVWPGQGGNTIYF. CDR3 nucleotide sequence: TGTGCCAGCAGCTTAGTATGGCCGGGACAGGGAGGAAACACCATATATTTT.

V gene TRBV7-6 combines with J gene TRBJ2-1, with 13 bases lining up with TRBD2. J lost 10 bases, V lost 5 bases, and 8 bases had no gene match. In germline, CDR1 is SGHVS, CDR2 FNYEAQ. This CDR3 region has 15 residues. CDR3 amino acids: CASSQGLAGRKEQFF. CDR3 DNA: TGTGCCAGCAGCCAGGGACTAGCGGGAAGAAAGGAGCAGTTCTTC. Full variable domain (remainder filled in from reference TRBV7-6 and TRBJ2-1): GAGVSQSPRYKVTKRGQDVALRCDPISGHVSLYWYRQALGQGPEFLTYFNYEAQQDKSGLPNDRFSAERPEGSISTLTIQRTEQRDSAMYRCASSQGLAGRKEQFFGPGTRLTVL.

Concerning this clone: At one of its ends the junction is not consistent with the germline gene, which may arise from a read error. CDR3: CASSLNPPLSHSHF. In nucleotides, the CDR3 is TGTGCCAGCAGCTTAAATCCCCCACTGAGCCACTCGCATTTT. The chain has TRBV11-3 and TRBJ2-3; D uncertain. Germline CDR1 reads SGHNT; CDR2 reads YENEEA. This CDR3 contains 14 residues.

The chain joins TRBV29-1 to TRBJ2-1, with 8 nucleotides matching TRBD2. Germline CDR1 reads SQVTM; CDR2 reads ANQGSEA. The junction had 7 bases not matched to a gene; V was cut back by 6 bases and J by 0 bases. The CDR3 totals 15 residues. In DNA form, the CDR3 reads TGCAGCGTGACCGGGGGGGGTCGCTCCTACAATGAGCAGTTCTTC. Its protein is CSVTGGGRSYNEQFF.

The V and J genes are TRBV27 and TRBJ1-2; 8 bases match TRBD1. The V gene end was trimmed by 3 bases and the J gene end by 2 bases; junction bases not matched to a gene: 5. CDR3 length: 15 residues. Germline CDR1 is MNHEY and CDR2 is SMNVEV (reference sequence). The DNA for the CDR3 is TGTGCCAGCAGTTTGTCGGGACAGGCAAACTATGGCTACACCTTC. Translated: CASSLSGQANYGYTF.

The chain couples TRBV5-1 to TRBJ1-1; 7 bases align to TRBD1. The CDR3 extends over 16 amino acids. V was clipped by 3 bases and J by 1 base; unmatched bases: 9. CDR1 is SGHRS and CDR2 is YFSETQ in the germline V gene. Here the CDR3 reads CASSSFGTAKNTEAFF. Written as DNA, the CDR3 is TGCGCCAGCAGCTCCTTCGGGACAGCCAAGAACACTGAAGCTTTCTTT. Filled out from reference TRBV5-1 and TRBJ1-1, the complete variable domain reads KAGVTQTPRYLIKTRGQQVTLSCSPISGHRSVSWYQQTPGQGLQFLFEYFSETQRNKGNFPGRFSGRQFSNSRSEMNVSTLELGDSALYLCASSSFGTAKNTEAFFGQGTRLTVV.

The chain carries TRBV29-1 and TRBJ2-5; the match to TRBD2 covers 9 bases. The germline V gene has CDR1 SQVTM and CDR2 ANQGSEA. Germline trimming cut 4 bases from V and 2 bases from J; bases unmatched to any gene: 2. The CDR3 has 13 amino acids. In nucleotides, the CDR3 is TGCAGCGTTGGGCGGGGGGGTCAAGAGACCCAGTACTTC. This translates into CSVGRGGQETQYF.

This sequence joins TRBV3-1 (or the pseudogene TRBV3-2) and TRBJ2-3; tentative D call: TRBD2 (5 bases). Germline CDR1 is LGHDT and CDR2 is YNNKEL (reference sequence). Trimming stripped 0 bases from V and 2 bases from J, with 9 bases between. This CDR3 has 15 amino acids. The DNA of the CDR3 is TGTGCCAGCAGCCAAGATTGGCTAGCCACAGATACGCAGTATTTT. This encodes CASSQDWLATDTQYF.